This T cell receptor (beta chain) emerged from a study of blood T cell repertoires in COVID-19. Across the whole study: Acute and convalescent COVID-19 specimens originated in the United States, Italy and Spain. The analysed material was cDNA or gDNA that came from T cells, B-cell-depleted T cells, or PBMCs.

After removal of 5 bases from V and 3 bases from J, the junction contained 6 bases not matched to a gene. The CDR3 totals 16 residues. The V gene's germline CDR1 is MNHNY and CDR2 SVGAGI (reference sequence). Original methodology: Estimates of nucleated cell counts were drawn from the amplification of reference gene primers. Method: immunoSEQ multiplex PCR; TCRdb's copy keeps in-frame clones and lacks some. V and J calls and clone size are given by that table; D and trimming were obtained from the DNA. Here the sample spans some 50,000 clones, approximately 90% being singletons. The specimen sequenced was peripheral blood. This chain joins TRBV6-6 and TRBJ2-6; TRBD1 aligns across 8 bases. This clonotype originated in a human donor in a cohort sampled during active COVID-19. The CDR3 DNA reads TGTGCCAGCAGTAAAGGACAGGGCCTTGGGGCCAACGTCCTGACTTTC. This encodes CASSKGQGLGANVLTF.